What follows is one T cell receptor (beta chain) and its context. The data were obtained in a study of preoperative IRX-2 immunotherapy in early breast cancer. Treatment noted: preoperative locoregional IRX-2 cytokine immunotherapy. Samples came from a phase Ib trial of preoperative locoregional IRX-2 cytokine immunotherapy. The CDR3 covers 15 residues. Looked up from germline, CDR1 is LNHDA and CDR2 is SQIVND (reference sequence). V shed 3 bases, J shed 4 bases, and the junction held 3 bases outside the gene matches. Assay used: immunoSEQ multiplex PCR; TCRdb lists only in-frame clones, some missing. The repertoire consists of 39,000 or so clones, with approximately 77% occurring once and the leading ten covering more than 0.9%.

The TCR sequence derives from a human donor with breast cancer. The V gene is TRBV19, the J gene TRBJ1-4; 9 nucleotides line up with TRBD1. This specimen was tumor tissue, taken after IRX-2 immunotherapy. The CDR3 sequence: CASSIGQGINEKLFF. CDR3 coding DNA: TGTGCCAGTAGTATCGGACAGGGGATTAATGAAAAACTGTTTTTT.